Listed here are 21 T cell receptor beta chains from one sample, sequenced in a study of Ad26.COV2.S vaccination and SARS-CoV-2 variants. Generated by immunoSEQ multiplex PCR, the TCRdb table keeps only in-frame clones and is missing some. The data hold hundreds of thousands of clones, with approximately 92% observed a single time. Described treatment: around 19 received Ad26.COV2.S at low or high dose, single or two shots; several received placebo; per-sample allocation not given. The samples were gathered on day 63 after the first injection of vaccine or placebo. The sequences come from peripheral blood, collected in a trial of Ad26.COV2.S vaccine versus placebo. The source is a person between 18 and 60 years old who received the Ad26.COV2.S COVID-19 vaccine or a placebo.

This chain links TRBV6-5 with TRBJ1-2; D gene unclear. Germline V CDR1 and CDR2: MNHEY, SVGAGI. With 4 bases removed from V and 2 bases from J, the gap between germline ends came to 8 bases. This CDR3 is 13 amino acids long. The CDR3 DNA reads as TGTGCCAGCAGTTGGGCAGAAAACTATGGCTACACCTTC. Encoded protein: CASSWAENYGYTF.

The chain's CDR3 is CASSATATLYGYTF. CDR3 DNA: TGTGCCAGCAGCGCAACGGCAACGCTCTATGGCTACACCTTC. The chain combines TRBV9 with TRBJ1-2; D not resolved. The CDR3 spans 14 residues. V was trimmed by 3 bases and J by 4 bases, leaving 13 bases between them. From germline, CDR1 is SGDLS and CDR2 YYNGEE.

The chain is built from TRBV5-4 and TRBJ1-6, with 10 positions matching TRBD1. Germline V gene data show CDR1 as SGHNT and CDR2 as YYREEE (reference sequence). Unmatched junction bases numbered 3, after V lost 2 bases and J lost 7 bases. The CDR3 consists of 15 residues. Here the CDR3 DNA reads TGTGCCAGCAGCTTTCCGGGACAGGGGAATTCACCCCTCCACTTT. Its translation is CASSFPGQGNSPLHF.

A single count supports this clone. The chain carries TRBV6-5 and TRBJ2-1, with D maybe TRBD2 (5 bases). Trimming removed 8 bases at V and 6 bases at J, with 11 bases between. Germline V CDR1 and CDR2: MNHEY, SVGAGI. The CDR3 loop spans 12 amino acids. CDR3 sequence reads: CASHGAANEQFF. CDR3 in DNA: TGTGCCAGCCATGGAGCGGCCAATGAGCAGTTCTTC.

To note about this clone: The same CDR3 can be traced to other DNA sequences in this sample. V and J are TRBV15 and TRBJ2-3; no clear D gene. With 0 bases removed from V and 1 base from J, the gap between germline ends came to 8 bases. Germline CDR1 is LNHNV and CDR2 is YYDKDF (reference sequence). CDR3 length: 15 residues. CDR3 DNA: TGTGCCACCAGCAGAGATCTCCAGGGCACAGATACGCAGTATTTT. Its protein is CATSRDLQGTDTQYF.

This clone was observed a single time. The chain recombines TRBV5-1 with TRBJ2-1; D is tentatively TRBD1 or TRBD2 (5 bases each). Per the germline V gene, CDR1 is SGHRS and CDR2 is YFSETQ. V was trimmed by 4 bases and J by 0 bases, leaving 8 bases between them. This CDR3 has 14 residues. CDR3 sequence reads: CASSIGTSYNEQFF. As DNA, the CDR3 is TGCGCCAGCAGCATCGGGACCTCCTACAATGAGCAGTTCTTC.

The J gene is TRBJ1-5, the V gene TRBV2; the D gene is possibly TRBD1 (6 bases). V was trimmed by 6 bases and J by 6 bases, leaving 18 bases between them. Germline V gene data show CDR1 as SNHLY and CDR2 as FYNNEI. The length of the CDR3 is 15 residues. CDR3 sequence (DNA): TGTGCCAGCAGGGAGGGAGGGGGGATTATTCAGCCCCAGCATTTT. It specifies CASREGGGIIQPQHF.

The genes are TRBV18 and TRBJ2-2; D not certain. Germline loops: CDR1 KGHSH, CDR2 LQKENI. This CDR3 has 14 residues. V gave up 6 bases and J gave up 4 bases, with 12 bases separating them. CDR3 DNA sequence: TGTGCCAGCTCGCAAATATCGTCCACCGGGGAGCTGTTTTTT. This gives the protein CASSQISSTGELFF.

This clone occurred once. V is TRBV20-1 and J is TRBJ1-4; possibly TRBD1 for D (6 bases). With 3 bases removed from V and 5 bases from J, the gap between germline ends came to 13 bases. The CDR3 totals 14 residues. Looked up from germline, CDR1 is DFQATT and CDR2 is SNEGSKA (reference sequence). The CDR3 DNA follows: TGCAGTGCTAGTCTTAGAAGGGGGAATGAAAAACTGTTTTTT. This codes for CSASLRRGNEKLFF.

The rearrangement joins TRBV30 to TRBJ2-1, with D perhaps TRBD2 (6 bases). Trimming stripped 1 base from V and 3 bases from J, with 19 bases between. The CDR3 contains 17 residues. Germline CDR1 reads GTSNPN; CDR2 reads SVGIG (reference sequence). CDR3 region: CAWSALLLASLYNEQFF. The DNA for the CDR3 is TGTGCCTGGAGTGCCCTCCTACTAGCATCCCTCTACAATGAGCAGTTCTTC.

V and J are TRBV9 and TRBJ1-2; no clear D gene. The V and J ends lost 0 bases and 8 bases respectively, with 14 bases between them. CDR3 length: 14 amino acids. From germline, CDR1 is SGDLS and CDR2 YYNGEE. CDR3: CASSVESTAWGYTF. DNA of the CDR3: TGTGCCAGCAGCGTAGAGTCAACAGCGTGGGGCTACACCTTC.

This sequence joins TRBV7-9 and TRBJ1-2, with TRBD1 identical over 7 bases. Germline loops: CDR1 SEHNR, CDR2 FQNEAQ (reference sequence). This CDR3 has 16 residues. V trimming: 5 bases; J trimming: 4 bases; junction bases outside the gene matches: 13. CDR3: CASSNRPGTALYGYTF. The DNA of the CDR3 is TGTGCCAGCAGCAACCGTCCCGGGACAGCGCTCTATGGCTACACCTTC.

The rearrangement links TRBV5-6 to TRBJ2-2; TRBD1 or TRBD2 may be the D gene (5 bases each). CDR1 is SGHDT, CDR2 YYEEEE, per germline. Trimming cost V 4 bases and J 0 bases, with 10 bases left between them. The CDR3 covers 15 residues. This CDR3 reads CASSLGRTNTGELFF. The CDR3 coding sequence is TGTGCCAGCAGCCTGGGACGGACGAACACCGGGGAGCTGTTTTTT.

The chain joins TRBV10-3 to TRBJ2-3; maybe TRBD2 (6 bases). CDR1 is ENHRY, CDR2 SYGVKD, per germline. V shed 3 bases and J shed 2 bases, with 9 bases lying between them. The CDR3 runs to 14 residues. CDR3 loop: CAISDGGVTDTQYF. DNA of the CDR3: TGTGCCATCAGTGATGGCGGGGTCACAGATACGCAGTATTTT.

This clone was observed a single time. This sequence joins TRBV3-1 (or the pseudogene TRBV3-2) and TRBJ2-1; 7 bases fit TRBD1. The CDR3 has 16 residues. The junction had 8 bases not matched to a gene; V was cut back by 4 bases and J by 2 bases. The germline V gene has CDR1 LGHDT and CDR2 YNNKEL (reference sequence). CDR3 in amino acids: CASSPLTGLAYNEQFF. The CDR3 DNA follows: TGTGCCAGCAGCCCCCTGACAGGGTTGGCCTACAATGAGCAGTTCTTC.

The sample holds many counts of this clone. The chain has TRBV4-2 and TRBJ2-5; D perhaps matches TRBD2 (6 bases). V shed 5 bases and J shed 0 bases, with 19 bases lying between them. Germline values: CDR1 LGHNA, CDR2 YNFKEQ. The CDR3 is 17 residues long. In DNA form, the CDR3 reads TGTGCCAGCAGCAAAAGGGGAGTAGCGGCGTACCAAGAGACCCAGTACTTC. This encodes CASSKRGVAAYQETQYF.

The chain is built from TRBV5-5 and TRBJ1-5; no clear D. The length of the CDR3 is 16 residues. Per the germline V gene, CDR1 is SGHKS and CDR2 is YYEKEE (reference sequence). V was cut by 0 bases and J by 7 bases, with 17 bases left in between. The DNA of the CDR3 is TGTGCCAGCAGCTTGGGAGTCGGGGATATCGGCCAGCCCCAGCATTTT. Protein: CASSLGVGDIGQPQHF. The full variable domain, its missing parts supplied by reference TRBV5-5 and TRBJ1-5, is DAGVTQSPTHLIKTRGQQVTLRCSPISGHKSVSWYQQVLGQGPQFIFQYYEKEERGRGNFPDRFSARQFPNYSSELNVNALLLGDSALYLCASSLGVGDIGQPQHFGDGTRLSIL.

The chain carries TRBV7-9 and TRBJ2-4; unclear D gene. The CDR3 is 15 residues long. CDR1 is SEHNR and CDR2 is FQNEAQ in the germline V gene (reference sequence). The V and J ends lost 5 bases and 3 bases respectively, with 14 bases between them. The CDR3 region has the DNA TGTGCCAGCAGCCCCAACAATTGGGGCAAAAACATTCAGTACTTC. Its protein product is CASSPNNWGKNIQYF. Full variable domain (missing parts from reference TRBV7-9 and TRBJ2-4): DTGVSQNPRHKITKRGQNVTFRCDPISEHNRLYWYRQTLGQGPEFLTYFQNEAQLEKSRLLSDRFSAERPKGSFSTLEIQRTEQGDSAMYLCASSPNNWGKNIQYFGAGTRLSVL.

The V call is TRBV6-5, the J call TRBJ2-5; 8 bases are a match to TRBD2. The CDR3 runs 13 residues. Germline V CDR1 and CDR2: MNHEY, SVGAGI. The trim removed 4 bases at V and 10 bases at J, leaving 8 bases unmatched. Written as DNA, the CDR3 is TGTGCCAGCAGTTGGGTTAGCGGGGTATTCCAGTACTTC. It specifies CASSWVSGVFQYF.

The genes are TRBV19 and TRBJ1-4; 7 bases line up with TRBD1. The CDR3 is made up of 15 amino acids. The ends lost 5 bases at V and 6 bases at J; junction bases unmatched: 9. CDR1 LNHDA and CDR2 SQIVND come from the germline V gene (reference sequence). The CDR3, as DNA: TGTGCCAGTAGTCTCTATACAGGGGAGGATGAAAAACTGTTTTTT. Translating gives CASSLYTGEDEKLFF.

The V and J genes are TRBV6-5 and TRBJ1-2; D call uncertain. Germline-derived CDR1 and CDR2 are MNHEY and SVGAGI. Trimming removed 6 bases at V and 2 bases at J, with 13 bases between. The CDR3 covers 14 residues. The CDR3 sequence: CASSPDGMNYGYTF. The CDR3 DNA follows: TGTGCCAGCAGCCCGGACGGGATGAACTATGGCTACACCTTC.